Below, 2 T cell receptor beta chains from the same sample are listed, as sequenced in a study of human T cells and chemical hapten exposure. TCRdb re-called the RACE reads with MiXCR, one entry per CDR3 protein. The sample yields about 80,000 distinct CDR3 sequences, about 8.6% seen once. Time point here: healthy volunteer bleed at 6 weeks. Researchers extracted total RNA from unfractionated whole blood. What was sequenced was whole blood. These receptors came from a female donor in good health. Some clones in this sample may be carry-over from other donors' samples.

This clonotype occurred a few times. This sequence joins TRBV7-8 and TRBJ1-5; D unresolved. Between the trimmed V and J ends, which lost 8 bases and 0 bases, there was a span of 17 bases. The germline gives CDR1 SGHVS, CDR2 FQNEAQ. The CDR3 is made up of 16 amino acids. The chain's CDR3 is CASVQGRTFSNQPQHF. The CDR3 DNA sequence: TGTGCCAGCGTTCAAGGGAGGACTTTTAGCAATCAGCCCCAGCATTTT.

In its sample, this clonotype was seen many times. The chain links TRBV10-2 to TRBJ1-1; D is ambiguous. Per germline, CDR1 WSHSY and CDR2 SAAADI. This CDR3 is 15 amino acids long. Trimming cost V 0 bases and J 4 bases, with 12 bases left between them. The CDR3 is CASSESTYLGTEAFF. The CDR3 bases are TGCGCCAGCAGTGAGTCTACCTACCTGGGCACTGAAGCTTTCTTT.